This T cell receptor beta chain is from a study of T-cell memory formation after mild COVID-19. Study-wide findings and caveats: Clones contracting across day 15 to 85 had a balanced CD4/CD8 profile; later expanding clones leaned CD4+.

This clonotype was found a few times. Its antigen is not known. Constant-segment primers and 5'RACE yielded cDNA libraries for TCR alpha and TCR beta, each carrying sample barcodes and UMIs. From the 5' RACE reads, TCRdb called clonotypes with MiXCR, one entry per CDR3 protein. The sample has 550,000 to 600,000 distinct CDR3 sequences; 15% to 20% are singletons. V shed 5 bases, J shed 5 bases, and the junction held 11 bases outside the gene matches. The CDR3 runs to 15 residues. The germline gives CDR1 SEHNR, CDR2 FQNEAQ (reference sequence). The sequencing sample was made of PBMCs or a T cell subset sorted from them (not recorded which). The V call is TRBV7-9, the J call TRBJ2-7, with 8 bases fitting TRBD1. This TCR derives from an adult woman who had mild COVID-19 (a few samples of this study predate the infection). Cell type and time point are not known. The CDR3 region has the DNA TGTGCCAGCAGCCCCCCGGCAGGGGGCTACAACGAGCAGTACTTC. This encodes CASSPPAGGYNEQYF.